The 23 T cell receptor beta chains reported below all come from one sample, sequenced in a study of CD8 T cells in ankylosing spondylitis. Whole-study findings and limits: Among TCR beta sequences, a motif of several highly homologous variants appeared characteristic of ankylosing spondylitis blood.

No antigens are known for them. TCRdb fed the 5' RACE reads into MiXCR, producing one record per CDR3 protein. The sample contains hundreds of thousands of distinct CDR3 sequences, about 10% of which appear only once. Sequencing was performed on blood, either unsorted or a sorted T cell fraction (not recorded which). The receptor set was obtained from a male donor with ankylosing spondylitis.

J is TRBJ2-3 and V is TRBV20-1; D call uncertain. The CDR3 covers 16 residues. The V gene lost 0 bases and the J gene lost 0 bases, with 13 bases spanning the gap. Germline loops: CDR1 DFQATT, CDR2 SNEGSKA (reference sequence). The DNA for the CDR3 is TGCAGTGCTAGAGACCTTCATCGAGCTAGCACAGATACGCAGTATTTT. Its translation: CSARDLHRASTDTQYF.

The chain links TRBV20-1 to TRBJ1-1; D is undetermined. Germline CDR1 is DFQATT and CDR2 is SNEGSKA (reference sequence). V dropped 3 bases and J dropped 5 bases, with 16 bases sitting between them. There are 14 residues in the CDR3. CDR3 sequence (DNA): TGCAGTGCTAGTTATCCCGGGGTCGGAACTGAAGCTTTCTTT. The encoded protein is CSASYPGVGTEAFF.

This clonotype was seen a few times. V is TRBV20-1 and J is TRBJ2-2, with TRBD2 matching 10 bases. CDR1 and CDR2 from the germline V gene are DFQATT and SNEGSKA (reference sequence). V dropped 5 bases and J dropped 1; count of bases not matched to a gene: 4. This CDR3 region has 15 residues. The CDR3 sequence: CSAPRTSGNTGELFF. DNA for the CDR3: TGCAGTGCTCCTAGGACTAGCGGGAACACCGGGGAGCTGTTTTTT.

The rearrangement joins TRBV7-9 to TRBJ2-7; D unclear. CDR1 and CDR2 from the germline V gene are SEHNR and FQNEAQ (reference sequence). CDR3 length: 14 amino acids. Deletions cut 2 bases from V and 0 bases from J, with 8 bases between. CDR3 region: CASSLRMDSYEQYF. CDR3 bases: TGTGCCAGCAGCTTACGGATGGACTCCTACGAGCAGTACTTC.

This clonotype was found a few times. The gene calls are TRBV10-3 and TRBJ1-4; no clear D. Trimming pared 2 bases from V and 8 bases from J, leaving 6 bases between. This CDR3 region has 12 residues. Germline-derived CDR1 and CDR2 are ENHRY and SYGVKD. CDR3 in amino acids: CAISEGEEKLFF. The CDR3 region has the DNA TGTGCCATCAGTGAGGGAGAGGAAAAACTGTTTTTT.

A few counts support this clonotype. This rearrangement joins TRBV20-1 to TRBJ2-1; 7 positions match TRBD1. The CDR3 runs 14 residues. Germline CDR1 reads DFQATT; CDR2 reads SNEGSKA (reference sequence). J lost 4 bases, V lost 1 base, and 4 bases had no gene match. The CDR3 DNA is TGCAGTGCTAGAGGACAGACAGGGTACAATGAGCAGTTCTTC. Translation: CSARGQTGYNEQFF.

The genes are TRBV4-3 and TRBJ2-1; no clear D. The germline V gene has CDR1 LGHNA and CDR2 YSLEER. Trimming cost V 3 bases and J 3 bases, with 9 bases left between them. The CDR3 is 14 residues long. Here the CDR3 DNA reads TGCGCCAGCAGCCACAGGCTCGTCTACAATGAGCAGTTCTTC. It specifies CASSHRLVYNEQFF.

The chain has TRBV7-2 and TRBJ2-5; 9 bases are shared with TRBD2. The trim removed 5 bases at V and 7 bases at J, leaving 8 bases unmatched. The CDR3 covers 14 residues. Germline lookup yields CDR1 SGHTA and CDR2 FQGNSA. As DNA, the CDR3 is TGTGCCAGCAGCCCCCGAGCGGGAGGAGGGACCCAGTACTTC. This encodes CASSPRAGGGTQYF. Full variable domain (remainder filled in from reference TRBV7-2 and TRBJ2-5): GAGVSQSPSNKVTEKGKDVELRCDPISGHTALYWYRQSLGQGLEFLIYFQGNSAPDKSGLPSDRFSAERTGGSVSTLTIQRTQQEDSAVYLCASSPRAGGGTQYFGPGTRLLVL.

The chain uses TRBV20-1 and TRBJ1-1; D perhaps matches TRBD1 (5 bases). The germline V gene has CDR1 DFQATT and CDR2 SNEGSKA (reference sequence). The CDR3 is 13 residues long. CDR3 DNA: TGCAGATCAGGCGGGGGGTTGAACACTGAAGCTTTCTTT. It encodes CRSGGGLNTEAFF.

This clonotype was seen a few times. The CDR3 bases are TGCAGTGCTAGAGAAATACAGGGTTCAGGAAACACCATATATTTT. Translating it yields CSAREIQGSGNTIYF. This rearrangement joins TRBV20-1 to TRBJ1-3; tentatively, D is TRBD1 (6 bases). CDR1 is DFQATT, CDR2 SNEGSKA, per germline (reference sequence). This CDR3 is 15 amino acids long. V lost 0 bases and J 4 bases, leaving 13 bases between the germline ends.

V usage is TRBV20-1 and J usage is TRBJ2-3; a weak D match, TRBD2 (7 bases). This CDR3 contains 13 residues. Trimming removed 6 bases at V and 4 bases at J, with 14 bases between. Germline values: CDR1 DFQATT, CDR2 SNEGSKA (reference sequence). CDR3 in DNA: TGCAGTGCCCTGGAGGGGGGGGCAGATACGCAGTATTTT. It codes for CSALEGGADTQYF.

This clonotype was detected ten times or more. The chain has TRBV4-3 and TRBJ2-7; 7 bases line up with TRBD1. V trimming: 6 bases; J trimming: 3 bases; junction bases outside the gene matches: 5. CDR3 size: 13 residues. Germline loops: CDR1 LGHNA, CDR2 YSLEER. CDR3 in amino acids: CASSPRQGYEQYF. In DNA, the CDR3 is TGCGCCAGCAGTCCAAGACAGGGCTACGAGCAGTACTTC.

In this sample, this clonotype turned up many times. The rearrangement joins TRBV29-1 to TRBJ1-2; D is perhaps TRBD1 (6 bases). The V gene's germline CDR1 is SQVTM and CDR2 ANQGSEA. CDR3 length equals 14 residues. V was cut by 4 bases and J by 3 bases, with 15 bases left in between. The CDR3 protein is CSVGGGAADYGYTF. The DNA for the CDR3 is TGCAGCGTTGGGGGGGGCGCGGCAGACTATGGCTACACCTTC. Full variable domain (rest looked up from reference TRBV29-1 and TRBJ1-2): SAVISQKPSRDICQRGTSLTIQCQVDSQVTMMFWYRQQPGQSLTLIATANQGSEATYESGFVIDKFPISRPNLTFSTLTVSNMSPEDSSIYLCSVGGGAADYGYTFGSGTRLTVV.

The chain carries TRBV29-1 and TRBJ1-1, with D perhaps matching TRBD1 (5 bases). CDR1 is SQVTM, CDR2 ANQGSEA, per germline. This CDR3 comprises 15 residues. With 8 bases removed from V and 3 bases from J, the gap between germline ends came to 22 bases. The CDR3 coding sequence is TGCAGCCCCAAGCTGGCTTATGGGGGAGACACTGAAGCTTTCTTT. Translation: CSPKLAYGGDTEAFF.

V and J are TRBV6-1 and TRBJ2-5; 9 bases map to TRBD2. The junction had 9 bases not matched to a gene; V was cut back by 2 bases and J by 5 bases. CDR1 and CDR2 (germline): MNHNS, SASEGT. The CDR3 contains 16 residues. CDR3 bases: TGTGCCAGCAGTGAAAGGAGGCTAGCGGGATACGAGACCCAGTACTTC. Protein sequence: CASSERRLAGYETQYF.

This clonotype was counted ten times or more. This chain joins TRBV12-3 or TRBV12-4 and TRBJ2-1; D not resolved. The length of the CDR3 is 14 residues. V was cut by 4 bases and J by 7 bases, with 14 bases left in between. CDR3 sequence reads: CASSYGPGRNEQFF. As DNA, the CDR3 is TGTGCCAGCAGTTACGGACCCGGCAGGAATGAGCAGTTCTTC.

This clonotype was counted at least ten times. This rearrangement joins TRBV20-1 to TRBJ1-5; the D gene is possibly TRBD1 (5 bases). V was shortened by 2 bases and J by 4 bases, with 12 bases between the two germline ends. CDR1 and CDR2 (germline): DFQATT, SNEGSKA (reference sequence). CDR3 size: 14 residues. CDR3 loop: CSARMGTANQPQHF. CDR3 in DNA: TGCAGTGCTAGAATGGGGACCGCTAATCAGCCCCAGCATTTT.

The rearrangement joins TRBV11-2 to TRBJ2-3; the match to TRBD2 covers 8 bases. V shed 3 bases, J shed 0 bases, and the junction held 14 bases outside the gene matches. CDR3 length: 19 amino acids. Germline CDR1 SGHAT, CDR2 FQNNGV. Written as DNA, the CDR3 is TGTGCCAGCAGCTTCCGGTGGATTAGCGGGGTAACTAGCACAGATACGCAGTATTTT. Translation: CASSFRWISGVTSTDTQYF.

This clonotype has more than one count but fewer than ten. The chain couples TRBV4-3 to TRBJ1-2; D unresolved. This CDR3 contains 15 residues. The germline V and J ends were trimmed by 0 bases and 3 bases, with 11 bases remaining between them. Per germline, CDR1 LGHNA and CDR2 YSLEER. In nucleotides, the CDR3 is TGCGCCAGCAGCCAAGAAGCCGGGGATCACTATGGCTACACCTTC. Translation gives CASSQEAGDHYGYTF.

V usage is TRBV6-1 and J usage is TRBJ2-2; D is unclear. Germline loops: CDR1 MNHNS, CDR2 SASEGT. CDR3 length: 14 amino acids. V dropped 6 bases and J dropped 2 bases, with 10 bases sitting between them. The CDR3 DNA reads as TGTGCCAGCAGGGTCGACGGAAACACCGGGGAGCTGTTTTTT. This sequence encodes CASRVDGNTGELFF.

This clonotype was recorded at least ten times. The chain links TRBV7-2 to TRBJ2-2; tentative D call: TRBD2 (5 bases). CDR1 is SGHTA and CDR2 is FQGNSA in the germline V gene. CDR3 size: 14 residues. V shed 6 bases and J shed 8 bases, with 16 bases lying between them. The CDR3 DNA is TGTGCCAGCAGTTTATTTAAGGGAGTAGGGGAGCTGTTTTTT. This gives the protein CASSLFKGVGELFF.

This clonotype appeared a few times. The chain has TRBV18 and TRBJ1-1; 7 bases are a match to TRBD1. V shed 0 bases and J 7 bases; nucleotides not matched to a gene: 11. In germline, CDR1 is KGHSH, CDR2 LQKENI. The CDR3 totals 16 residues. The chain's CDR3 is CASSPPGTALVREAFF. CDR3 DNA: TGTGCCAGCTCACCACCAGGGACAGCCCTAGTCCGTGAAGCTTTCTTT.

This clonotype came up a few times. V usage is TRBV7-2 and J usage is TRBJ1-5; D call uncertain. In germline, CDR1 is SGHTA, CDR2 FQGNSA. Deletions cut 4 bases from V and 7 bases from J, with 17 bases between. The CDR3 covers 15 residues. The CDR3: CASSYSVPARQPQHF. The CDR3 bases are TGTGCCAGCAGCTATAGCGTCCCGGCGAGGCAGCCCCAGCATTTT.